This T cell receptor (beta chain) was documented in a study of vaccination and CD4 T cells after COVID-19. This sample's treatment: 10-day PBMC culture with coronavirus spike peptide pools or control peptides (ViraFEST assay). With the Oncomine TCR Beta short-read assay, DNA from cultured CD4+ T cells was sequenced. TCRdb ran MiXCR on the PCR reads and lists one entry per CDR3 protein. The data contain under 15,000 distinct CDR3 sequences, approximately 57% of them singletons. This clonotype was recorded a few times. Its antigen is unknown. The CDR3 sequence is 17 residues long. CDR1 and CDR2 from the germline V gene are SNHLY and FYNNEI. V dropped 5 bases and J dropped 3; count of bases not matched to a gene: 10.

The gene calls are TRBV2 and TRBJ2-3; 11 positions match TRBD2. Specimen: CD4+ T cells from blood, cultured in vitro. The TCR originated in a human donor who had recovered from COVID-19. The CDR3 region is CASSPNPTSGKTDTQYF. DNA for the CDR3: TGTGCCAGCAGTCCGAACCCGACTAGCGGGAAGACAGATACGCAGTATTTT.